These 29 T cell receptor beta chains were all obtained from the same sample, sequenced in a study of shared clonotypes between healthy human individuals. Profiled with immunoSEQ multiplex PCR; TCRdb holds only in-frame clones, not every one. The sample yields roughly 220,000 clones, 65% to 70% seen once. Sequenced input: memory CD4+ T cells sorted from blood. As for subset: CD45RA-negative fraction. The origin of the receptors is a man aged 25-40 years in good health.

V usage is TRBV7-2 and J usage is TRBJ2-2, with D unclear. CDR1 and CDR2 from the germline V gene are SGHTA and FQGNSA. Trimming pared 5 bases from V and 6 bases from J, leaving 13 bases between. The length of the CDR3 is 14 residues. The DNA for the CDR3 is TGTGCCAGCAGCGTGAGGACGAGAGCCGGGGAGCTGTTTTTT. This encodes CASSVRTRAGELFF. Variable domain in full (rest from reference TRBV7-2 and TRBJ2-2): GAGVSQSPSNKVTEKGKDVELRCDPISGHTALYWYRQSLGQGLEFLIYFQGNSAPDKSGLPSDRFSAERTGGSVSTLTIQRTQQEDSAVYLCASSVRTRAGELFFGEGSRLTVL.

This clone was observed once. The genes are TRBV18 and TRBJ1-4, with a tentative D call TRBD1 (6 bases). The CDR3 covers 16 residues. Germline V gene lookup returns CDR1 KGHSH and CDR2 LQKENI. V was trimmed by 4 bases and J by 8 bases, leaving 20 bases between them. The CDR3 sequence: CASSLFPGHRGEKLFF. The CDR3 nucleotides are TGTGCCAGCTCACTTTTTCCGGGACACCGCGGAGAAAAACTGTTTTTT. Using reference TRBV18 and TRBJ1-4 for the parts outside the CDR3, the full variable domain is NAGVMQNPRHLVRRRGQEARLRCSPMKGHSHVYWYRQLPEEGLKFMVYLQKENIIDESGMPKERFSAEFPKEGPSILRIQQVVRGDSAAYFCASSLFPGHRGEKLFFGSGTQLSVL.

This clone appeared a single time. This sample includes further DNA sequences coding for the same CDR3. The rearrangement uses TRBV4-3 and TRBJ1-1, with 10 bases matching TRBD1. Germline CDR1 and CDR2: LGHNA and YSLEER. CDR3 length: 15 residues. V shed 1 base, J shed 2 bases, and the junction held 1 base outside the gene matches. CDR3 loop: CASSQVTGGNTEAFF. The CDR3 bases are TGCGCCAGCAGCCAAGTGACAGGGGGCAACACTGAAGCTTTCTTT.

The chain uses TRBV6-5 and TRBJ2-6; unclear D gene. The germline V gene encodes CDR1 MNHEY and CDR2 SVGAGI. The CDR3 extends over 16 amino acids. The V end was cut by 2 bases, the J end by 1 base, with 9 bases between. CDR3 in DNA: TGTGCCAGCAGTTACAAGTCTCAGTCTGGGGCCAACGTCCTGACTTTC. Translating gives CASSYKSQSGANVLTF.

V and J are TRBV11-1 and TRBJ2-2; possibly TRBD1 or TRBD2 for D (7 bases each). Trimming shortened V by 5 bases and J by 4 bases, and 17 bases separated the two germline ends. CDR1 and CDR2 from the germline V gene are SGHAT and FQDESV (reference sequence). This CDR3 is 16 amino acids long. CDR3 nucleotide sequence: TGTGCCAGCAGCCCCGGGGGGCAGGGGGGCACCGGGGAGCTGTTTTTT. Amino acid sequence: CASSPGGQGGTGELFF.

This clone has more than one count but fewer than ten. The chain recombines TRBV5-1 with TRBJ2-1; a possible D gene is TRBD1 (6 bases). The germline V gene has CDR1 SGHRS and CDR2 YFSETQ. V was cut by 1 base and J by 5 bases, with 19 bases left in between. This CDR3 contains 17 residues. The CDR3 bases are TGCGCCAGCAGCTTGAGGGGGTCCTGGACGGCAAACAATGAGCAGTTCTTC. Translated: CASSLRGSWTANNEQFF. Based on the CDR3 plus reference TRBV5-1 and TRBJ2-1, the full variable domain is KAGVTQTPRYLIKTRGQQVTLSCSPISGHRSVSWYQQTPGQGLQFLFEYFSETQRNKGNFPGRFSGRQFSNSRSEMNVSTLELGDSALYLCASSLRGSWTANNEQFFGPGTRLTVL.

This clone was observed a few times. V usage is TRBV5-1 and J usage is TRBJ2-3; 7 bases map to TRBD2. V trimming: 3 bases; J trimming: 0 bases; junction bases outside the gene matches: 22. The germline V gene has CDR1 SGHRS and CDR2 YFSETQ. This CDR3 is 21 amino acids long. CDR3 nucleotide sequence: TGCGCCAGCAGCTGGATGCTAGGCGGTAGCGGGTACCCCACTAGCACAGATACGCAGTATTTT. It yields the protein CASSWMLGGSGYPTSTDTQYF.

This clone was seen many times. This sequence joins TRBV27 and TRBJ2-7, with a weak D call TRBD2 (6 bases). Trimming left V 5 bases short and J 0 bases short, with 11 bases between. The CDR3 runs 14 residues. Germline lookup yields CDR1 MNHEY and CDR2 SMNVEV (reference sequence). The CDR3 reads CASSPDGGSYEQYF. CDR3 coding DNA: TGTGCCAGCAGTCCCGACGGGGGCTCCTACGAGCAGTACTTC.

This clone was picked up a small number of times. The genes are TRBV5-1 and TRBJ2-3, with TRBD1 as a possible D gene (6 bases). CDR1 SGHRS and CDR2 YFSETQ come from the germline V gene. CDR3 size: 14 residues. The germline V and J ends were trimmed by 4 bases and 5 bases, with 14 bases remaining between them. CDR3 amino acids: CASSIGQPGDTQYF. In DNA form, the CDR3 reads TGCGCCAGCAGCATAGGACAGCCCGGAGATACGCAGTATTTT.

J is TRBJ2-7 and V is TRBV7-3, with no clear D. Trimming cost V 4 bases and J 7 bases, with 8 bases left between them. This CDR3 region has 11 residues. Germline CDR1 and CDR2: SGHTA and FQGTGA. CDR3 sequence reads: CASSSGSEQYF. The CDR3 DNA reads as TGTGCCAGCAGCTCCGGTAGTGAGCAGTACTTC.

The chain is built from TRBV19 and TRBJ2-7; TRBD2 agrees at 14 bases. V dropped 6 bases and J dropped 6; count of bases not matched to a gene: 13. This CDR3 contains 17 residues. Looked up from germline, CDR1 is LNHDA and CDR2 is SQIVND (reference sequence). The CDR3 DNA reads TGTGCCAGTAGCCCGGGGACTAGCGGGAGACGATTCGGCGAGCAGTACTTC. Translating gives CASSPGTSGRRFGEQYF.

This clone was counted between two and nine times. This chain links TRBV2 with TRBJ2-7; TRBD1 agrees at 8 bases. The CDR3 runs 14 residues. Germline CDR1 is SNHLY and CDR2 is FYNNEI. V gave up 5 bases and J gave up 3 bases; unmatched junction bases: 6. The CDR3 DNA reads as TGTGCCAGCAGTCGACAGGGGACCTACTACGAGCAGTACTTC. Translation: CASSRQGTYYEQYF.

The rearrangement joins TRBV14 to TRBJ2-6; possibly TRBD1 for D (6 bases). Per the germline V gene, CDR1 is SGHDN and CDR2 is FVKESK. The CDR3 covers 16 residues. V shed 6 bases and J shed 0 bases, with 12 bases lying between them. The CDR3 DNA reads as TGTGCCAGCAGTCCCGACAGGACCTCTGGGGCCAACGTCCTGACTTTC. Translated: CASSPDRTSGANVLTF.

This clone was seen once. The chain recombines TRBV5-6 with TRBJ2-6; D uncertain. V was shortened by 4 bases and J by 0 bases, with 5 bases between the two germline ends. Per the germline V gene, CDR1 is SGHDT and CDR2 is YYEEEE. The CDR3 contains 14 residues. Written as DNA, the CDR3 is TGTGCCAGCAGCGGTGTCTCTGGGGCCAACGTCCTGACTTTC. Translation: CASSGVSGANVLTF.

This clone appeared a few times. V gene TRBV19 combines with J gene TRBJ2-1; D perhaps matches TRBD2 (5 bases). V gave up 3 bases and J gave up 4 bases, with 16 bases separating them. The length of the CDR3 is 16 residues. From germline, CDR1 is LNHDA and CDR2 SQIVND (reference sequence). CDR3 DNA: TGTGCCAGTAGTATTAGGCCTAGCCGAGCTTACAATGAGCAGTTCTTC. This codes for CASSIRPSRAYNEQFF.

The rearrangement uses TRBV5-1 and TRBJ1-2; unclear D gene. Between the trimmed V and J ends, which lost 4 bases and 0 bases, there was a span of 16 bases. The germline V gene encodes CDR1 SGHRS and CDR2 YFSETQ. The CDR3 loop spans 16 amino acids. The CDR3 reads CASSPEGFQANYGYTF. In DNA form, the CDR3 reads TGCGCCAGCAGCCCGGAGGGATTTCAAGCTAACTATGGCTACACCTTC.

As concerns this clone: The junction and the germline gene differ at one end; a read error may be behind it. The chain carries TRBV6-1 and TRBJ1-5, with no clear D. Per germline, CDR1 MNHNS and CDR2 SASEGT. This CDR3 has 13 residues. The CDR3 protein is CASNERGNQPQHF. The CDR3 DNA reads TGTGCCAGCAATGAACGGGGAAATCAGCCCCAGCATTTT.

V usage is TRBV7-2 and J usage is TRBJ2-2; TRBD2 agrees at 9 bases. Trimming cost V 3 bases and J 2 bases; bases outside gene matches: 13. Germline values: CDR1 SGHTA, CDR2 FQGNSA. There are 19 residues in the CDR3. The chain's CDR3 is CASSLPGLAFRSNTGELFF. The DNA of the CDR3 is TGTGCCAGCAGCTTGCCGGGACTAGCTTTCCGCTCTAACACCGGGGAGCTGTTTTTT. Based on the CDR3 plus reference TRBV7-2 and TRBJ2-2, the full variable domain is GAGVSQSPSNKVTEKGKDVELRCDPISGHTALYWYRQSLGQGLEFLIYFQGNSAPDKSGLPSDRFSAERTGGSVSTLTIQRTQQEDSAVYLCASSLPGLAFRSNTGELFFGEGSRLTVL.

The rearrangement links TRBV5-1 to TRBJ2-6; D remains ambiguous. From germline, CDR1 is SGHRS and CDR2 YFSETQ. CDR3 length: 14 residues. V lost 5 bases and J 4 bases, leaving 10 bases between the germline ends. The CDR3 coding sequence is TGCGCCAGCAGTCCCGAAGTGGGGGCCAACGTCCTGACTTTC. It is translated as CASSPEVGANVLTF.

The rearrangement joins TRBV5-1 to TRBJ1-4, with a tentative D call TRBD1 (6 bases). This CDR3 is built from 16 residues. Germline CDR1 SGHRS, CDR2 YFSETQ. Trimming left V 0 bases short and J 0 bases short, with 9 bases between. This chain's CDR3 is CASSLGGLATNEKLFF. The CDR3 DNA is TGCGCCAGCAGCTTGGGGGGGCTAGCAACTAATGAAAAACTGTTTTTT.

As concerns this clone: Compared with germline, one end of the junction differs, possibly owing to a read error. The rearrangement links TRBV7-7 to TRBJ2-5, with D possibly TRBD1 on 6 matching bases. CDR3 length: 13 residues. The germline CDR1 and CDR2 sequences are SSHAT and FNYEAQ (reference sequence). CDR3 sequence: CASSYRVAETQYF. The CDR3 DNA is TGTGCTAGCAGCTACAGGGTGGCGGAGACCCAGTACTTC.

This chain links TRBV7-2 with TRBJ2-1, with 9 bases identical to TRBD2. This CDR3 contains 13 residues. The V gene's germline CDR1 is SGHTA and CDR2 FQGNSA. With 5 bases clipped from V and 6 bases from J, the junction kept 2 bases outside the gene matches. CDR3 nucleotides: TGTGCCAGCAGCCTGGGACTAGCCAATGAGCAGTTCTTC. Protein sequence: CASSLGLANEQFF.

The chain recombines TRBV10-2 with TRBJ1-5, with D possibly being TRBD1 (6 bases). Per the germline V gene, CDR1 is WSHSY and CDR2 is SAAADI. The CDR3 covers 14 residues. V lost 0 bases to trimming and J lost 7 bases, with 10 bases between them. CDR3 coding DNA: TGCGCCAGCAGTGAGTCAGGGGGTGGGCAGCCCCAGCATTTT. Amino acids: CASSESGGGQPQHF.

This sequence joins TRBV5-1 and TRBJ2-2; 13 bases align to TRBD2. The CDR3 has 16 residues. CDR1 and CDR2 (germline): SGHRS, YFSETQ. V was clipped by 5 bases and J by 5 bases; unmatched bases: 6. The CDR3 loop is CASRTSGRYRTGELFF. In nucleotides, the CDR3 is TGCGCCAGCAGGACTAGCGGGAGGTATAGGACCGGGGAGCTGTTTTTT.

The rearrangement joins TRBV7-3 to TRBJ2-7, with D perhaps being TRBD1 or TRBD2 (6 bases each). V lost 1 base and J lost 5, with 15 bases in between. CDR3 length: 15 residues. Germline assignment: CDR1 SGHTA and CDR2 FQGTGA. The CDR3 DNA follows: TGTGCCAGCAGCTTAATACCGGGGGCCGGGAACGAGCAGTACTTC. It translates to CASSLIPGAGNEQYF.

This clone was counted only a few times. J is TRBJ2-5 and V is TRBV7-6, with D unresolved. This CDR3 is 11 amino acids long. Germline CDR1 and CDR2: SGHVS and FNYEAQ. The V gene lost 5 bases and the J gene lost 3 bases, with 4 bases spanning the gap. CDR3 in amino acids: CASSPKETQYF. CDR3 bases: TGTGCCAGCAGCCCAAAAGAGACCCAGTACTTC.

The chain recombines TRBV7-2 with TRBJ1-1; no clear D gene. CDR1 and CDR2 (germline): SGHTA, FQGNSA. The length of the CDR3 is 13 residues. V lost 5 bases and J lost 4, with 11 bases in between. This CDR3 is CASSQSSGTEAFF. The CDR3 DNA reads TGTGCCAGCAGCCAAAGCTCTGGCACTGAAGCTTTCTTT. The complete variable domain, with remaining parts taken from reference TRBV7-2 and TRBJ1-1, reads GAGVSQSPSNKVTEKGKDVELRCDPISGHTALYWYRQSLGQGLEFLIYFQGNSAPDKSGLPSDRFSAERTGGSVSTLTIQRTQQEDSAVYLCASSQSSGTEAFFGQGTRLTVV.

This clone occurred many times. V is TRBV15 and J is TRBJ2-3; 8 bases match TRBD1. This CDR3 spans 15 amino acids. Germline loops: CDR1 LNHNV, CDR2 YYDKDF (reference sequence). V lost 9 bases, J lost 1 base, and 9 bases stayed unmatched. In DNA, the CDR3 is TGTGCCACGACGACAGGGGCCTCGGGCACAGATACGCAGTATTTT. The encoded protein is CATTTGASGTDTQYF.

The chain has TRBV30 and TRBJ2-3; D is ambiguous. With 0 bases removed from V and 2 bases from J, the gap between germline ends came to 6 bases. Looked up from germline, CDR1 is GTSNPN and CDR2 is SVGIG (reference sequence). The CDR3 totals 13 residues. Here the CDR3 DNA reads TGTGCCTGGAGTGTAGTATTCACAGATACGCAGTATTTT. It codes for CAWSVVFTDTQYF.